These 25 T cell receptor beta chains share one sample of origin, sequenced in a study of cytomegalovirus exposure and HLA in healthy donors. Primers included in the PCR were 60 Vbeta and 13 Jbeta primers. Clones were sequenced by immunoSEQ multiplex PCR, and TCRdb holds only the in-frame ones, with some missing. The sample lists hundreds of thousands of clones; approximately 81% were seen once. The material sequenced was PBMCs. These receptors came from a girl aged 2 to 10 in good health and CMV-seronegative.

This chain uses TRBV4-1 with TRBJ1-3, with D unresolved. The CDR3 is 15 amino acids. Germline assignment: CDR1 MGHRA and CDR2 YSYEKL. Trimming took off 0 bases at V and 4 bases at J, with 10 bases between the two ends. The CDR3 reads CASSQDGGFGNTIYF. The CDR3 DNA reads TGCGCCAGCAGCCAAGATGGAGGCTTCGGAAACACCATATATTTT.

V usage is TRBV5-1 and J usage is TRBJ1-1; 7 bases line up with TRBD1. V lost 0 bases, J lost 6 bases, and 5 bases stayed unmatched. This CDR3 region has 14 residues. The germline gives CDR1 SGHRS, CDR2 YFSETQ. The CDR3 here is CASSLAGGTAEAFF. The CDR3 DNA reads TGCGCCAGCAGCTTGGCAGGGGGAACCGCTGAAGCTTTCTTT.

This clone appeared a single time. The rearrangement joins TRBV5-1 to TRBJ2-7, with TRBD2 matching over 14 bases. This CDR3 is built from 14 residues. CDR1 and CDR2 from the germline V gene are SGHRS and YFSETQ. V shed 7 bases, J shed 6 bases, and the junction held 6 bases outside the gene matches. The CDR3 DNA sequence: TGCGCCAGCGCTTGGGGACTAGCGGGGGTCGAGCAGTACTTC. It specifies CASAWGLAGVEQYF.

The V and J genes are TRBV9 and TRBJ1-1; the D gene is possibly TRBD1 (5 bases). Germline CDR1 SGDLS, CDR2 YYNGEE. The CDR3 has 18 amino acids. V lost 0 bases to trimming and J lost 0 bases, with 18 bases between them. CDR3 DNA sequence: TGTGCCAGCAGCGTAGGAAAGGGGCTTGATAGCATGAACACTGAAGCTTTCTTT. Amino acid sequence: CASSVGKGLDSMNTEAFF.

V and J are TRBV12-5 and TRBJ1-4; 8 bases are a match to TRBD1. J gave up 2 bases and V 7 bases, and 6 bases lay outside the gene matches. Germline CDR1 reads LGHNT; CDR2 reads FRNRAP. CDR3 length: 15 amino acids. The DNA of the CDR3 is TGTGCTAGTGCCCCTGGACAGGGTACTAATGAAAAACTGTTTTTT. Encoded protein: CASAPGQGTNEKLFF.

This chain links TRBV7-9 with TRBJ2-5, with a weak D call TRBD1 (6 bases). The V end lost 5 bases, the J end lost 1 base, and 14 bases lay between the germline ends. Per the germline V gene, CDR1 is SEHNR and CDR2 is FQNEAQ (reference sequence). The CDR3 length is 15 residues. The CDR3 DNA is TGTGCCAGCAGCGGTCCGGGACACCCCCAAGAGACCCAGTACTTC. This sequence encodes CASSGPGHPQETQYF.

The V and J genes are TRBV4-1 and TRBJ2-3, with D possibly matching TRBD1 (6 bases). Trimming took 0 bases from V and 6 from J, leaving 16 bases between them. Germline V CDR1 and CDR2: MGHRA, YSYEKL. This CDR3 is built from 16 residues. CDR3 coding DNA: TGCGCCAGCAGCCAAGAGAGTCCAGGGGTCCGGGATACGCAGTATTTT. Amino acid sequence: CASSQESPGVRDTQYF.

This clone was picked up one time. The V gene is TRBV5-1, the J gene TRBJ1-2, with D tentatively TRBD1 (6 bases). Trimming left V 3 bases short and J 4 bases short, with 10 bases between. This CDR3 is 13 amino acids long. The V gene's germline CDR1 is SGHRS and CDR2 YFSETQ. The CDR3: CASSSGQGYGYTF. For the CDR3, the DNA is TGCGCCAGCAGCTCGGGACAAGGCTATGGCTACACCTTC.

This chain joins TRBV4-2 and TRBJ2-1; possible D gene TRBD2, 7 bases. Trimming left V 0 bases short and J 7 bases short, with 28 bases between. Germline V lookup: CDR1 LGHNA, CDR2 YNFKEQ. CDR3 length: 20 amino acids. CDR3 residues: CASSQDRERGGQKGRNEQFF. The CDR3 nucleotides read TGTGCCAGCAGCCAAGACAGGGAGCGGGGTGGACAGAAGGGTCGGAATGAGCAGTTCTTC.

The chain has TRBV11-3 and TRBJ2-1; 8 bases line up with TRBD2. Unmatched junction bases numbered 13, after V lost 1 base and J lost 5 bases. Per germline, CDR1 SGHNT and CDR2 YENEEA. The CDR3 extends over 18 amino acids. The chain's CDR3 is CASSLVGGSGGLDNEQFF. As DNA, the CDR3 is TGTGCCAGCAGCTTAGTGGGGGGCAGCGGGGGACTGGACAATGAGCAGTTCTTC.

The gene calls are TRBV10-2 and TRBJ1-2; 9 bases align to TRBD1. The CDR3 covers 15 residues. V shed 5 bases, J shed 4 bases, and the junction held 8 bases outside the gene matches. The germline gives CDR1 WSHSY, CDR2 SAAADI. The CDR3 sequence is CASSPATGGFYGYTF. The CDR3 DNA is TGCGCCAGCAGTCCCGCGACAGGGGGATTCTATGGCTACACCTTC.

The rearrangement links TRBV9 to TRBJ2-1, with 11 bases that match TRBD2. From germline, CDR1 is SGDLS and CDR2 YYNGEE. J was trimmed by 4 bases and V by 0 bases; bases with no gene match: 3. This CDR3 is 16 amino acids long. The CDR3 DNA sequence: TGTGCCAGCAGCGTAGTGATAGCGGGGGGGTACAATGAGCAGTTCTTC. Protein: CASSVVIAGGYNEQFF.

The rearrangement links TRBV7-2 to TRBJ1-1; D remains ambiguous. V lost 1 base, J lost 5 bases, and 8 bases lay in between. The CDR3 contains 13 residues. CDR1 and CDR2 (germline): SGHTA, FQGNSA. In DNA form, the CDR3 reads TGTGCCAGCAGCTTAGATCGGGAGACTGAAGCTTTCTTT. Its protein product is CASSLDRETEAFF.

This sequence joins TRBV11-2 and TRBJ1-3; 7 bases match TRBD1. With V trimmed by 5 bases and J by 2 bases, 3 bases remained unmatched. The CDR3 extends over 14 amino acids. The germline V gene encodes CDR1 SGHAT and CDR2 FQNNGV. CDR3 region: CASSATGAGNTIYF. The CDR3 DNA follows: TGTGCCAGCAGCGCCACAGGGGCTGGAAACACCATATATTTT. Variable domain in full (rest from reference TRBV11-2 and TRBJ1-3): EAGVAQSPRYKIIEKRQSVAFWCNPISGHATLYWYQQILGQGPKLLIQFQNNGVVDDSQLPKDRFSAERLKGVDSTLKIQPAKLEDSAVYLCASSATGAGNTIYFGEGSWLTVV.

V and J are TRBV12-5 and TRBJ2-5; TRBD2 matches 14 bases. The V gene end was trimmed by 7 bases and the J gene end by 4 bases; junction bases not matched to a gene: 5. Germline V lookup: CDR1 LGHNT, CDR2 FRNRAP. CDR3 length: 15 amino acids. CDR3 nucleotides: TGTGCTAGTGCCAAGGGGACTAGCGGGAGAGAGACCCAGTACTTC. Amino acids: CASAKGTSGRETQYF.

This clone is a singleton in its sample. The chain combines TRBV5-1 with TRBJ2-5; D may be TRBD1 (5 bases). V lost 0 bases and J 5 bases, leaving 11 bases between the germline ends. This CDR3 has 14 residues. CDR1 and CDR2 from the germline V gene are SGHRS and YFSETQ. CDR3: CASSLGTRTETQYF. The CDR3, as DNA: TGCGCCAGCAGCTTGGGGACACGCACGGAGACCCAGTACTTC.

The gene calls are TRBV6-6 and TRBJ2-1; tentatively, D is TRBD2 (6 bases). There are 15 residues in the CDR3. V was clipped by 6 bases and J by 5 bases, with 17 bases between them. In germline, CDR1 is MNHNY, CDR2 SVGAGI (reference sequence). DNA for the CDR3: TGTGCCAGCAGCCGGGACTCTCCTTACGACAATGAGCAGTTCTTC. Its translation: CASSRDSPYDNEQFF.

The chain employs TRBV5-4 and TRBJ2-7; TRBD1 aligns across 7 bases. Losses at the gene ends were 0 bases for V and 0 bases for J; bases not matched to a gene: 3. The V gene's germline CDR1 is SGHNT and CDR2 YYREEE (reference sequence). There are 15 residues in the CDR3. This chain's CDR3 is CASSLATGSSYEQYF. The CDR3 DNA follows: TGTGCCAGCAGCTTGGCGACAGGGTCCTCCTACGAGCAGTACTTC.

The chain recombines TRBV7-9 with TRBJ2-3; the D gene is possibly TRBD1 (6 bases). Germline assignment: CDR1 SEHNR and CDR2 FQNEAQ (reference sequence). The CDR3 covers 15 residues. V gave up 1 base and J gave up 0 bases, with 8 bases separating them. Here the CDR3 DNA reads TGTGCCAGCAGCTTAGGGACAGCCAGCACAGATACGCAGTATTTT. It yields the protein CASSLGTASTDTQYF.

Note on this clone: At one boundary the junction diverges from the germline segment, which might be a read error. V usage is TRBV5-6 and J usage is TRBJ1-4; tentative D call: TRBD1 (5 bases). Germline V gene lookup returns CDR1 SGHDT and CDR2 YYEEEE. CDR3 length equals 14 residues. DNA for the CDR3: TGTGCCAGCAGCCTAAGGTCGAACAGGATAGGAGGGGTTTTT. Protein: CASSLRSNRIGGVF.

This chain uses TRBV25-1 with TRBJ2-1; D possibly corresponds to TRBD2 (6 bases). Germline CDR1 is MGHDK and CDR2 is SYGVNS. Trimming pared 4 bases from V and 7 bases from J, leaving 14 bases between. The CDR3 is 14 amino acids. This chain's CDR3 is CASSAAGTSNEQFF. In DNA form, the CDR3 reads TGTGCCAGCAGTGCAGCCGGGACTTCTAATGAGCAGTTCTTC.

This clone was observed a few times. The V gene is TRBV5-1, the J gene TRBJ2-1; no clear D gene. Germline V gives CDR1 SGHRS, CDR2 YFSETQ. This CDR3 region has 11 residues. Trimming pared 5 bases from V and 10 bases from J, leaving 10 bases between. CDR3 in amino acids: CASRHRHEQFF. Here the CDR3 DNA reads TGCGCCAGCAGACACCGTCACGAGCAGTTCTTC.

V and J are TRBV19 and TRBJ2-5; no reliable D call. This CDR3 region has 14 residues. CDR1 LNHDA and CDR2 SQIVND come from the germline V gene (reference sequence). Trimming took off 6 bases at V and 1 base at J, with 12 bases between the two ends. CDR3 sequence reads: CASSRRSLQETQYF. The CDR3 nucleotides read TGTGCCAGTAGCCGACGGAGCCTCCAAGAGACCCAGTACTTC.

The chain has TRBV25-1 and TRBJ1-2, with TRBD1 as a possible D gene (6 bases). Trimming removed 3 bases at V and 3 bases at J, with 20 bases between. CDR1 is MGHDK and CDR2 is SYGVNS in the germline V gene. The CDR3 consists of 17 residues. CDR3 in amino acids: CASSEIWRGGADYGYTF. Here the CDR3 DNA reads TGTGCCAGCAGTGAGATATGGCGGGGGGGCGCGGACTATGGCTACACCTTC.

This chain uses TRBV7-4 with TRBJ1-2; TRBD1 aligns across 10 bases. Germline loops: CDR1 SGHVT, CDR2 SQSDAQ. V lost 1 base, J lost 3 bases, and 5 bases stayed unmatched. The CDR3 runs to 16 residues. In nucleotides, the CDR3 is TGTGCCAGCAGCTTAGTTGACAGGGGGCATCACTATGGCTACACCTTC. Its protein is CASSLVDRGHHYGYTF.